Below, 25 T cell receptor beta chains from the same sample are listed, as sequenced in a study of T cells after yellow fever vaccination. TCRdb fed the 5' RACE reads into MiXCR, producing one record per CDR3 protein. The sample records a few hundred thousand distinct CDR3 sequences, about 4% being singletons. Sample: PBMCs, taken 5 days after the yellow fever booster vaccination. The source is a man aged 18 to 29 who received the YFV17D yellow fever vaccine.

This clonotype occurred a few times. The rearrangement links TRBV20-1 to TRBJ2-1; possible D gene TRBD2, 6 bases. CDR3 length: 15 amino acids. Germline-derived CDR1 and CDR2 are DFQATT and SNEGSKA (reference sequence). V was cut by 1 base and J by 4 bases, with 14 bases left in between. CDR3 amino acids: CSARVRGEYYNEQFF. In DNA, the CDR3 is TGCAGTGCTAGAGTACGCGGGGAGTATTACAATGAGCAGTTCTTC.

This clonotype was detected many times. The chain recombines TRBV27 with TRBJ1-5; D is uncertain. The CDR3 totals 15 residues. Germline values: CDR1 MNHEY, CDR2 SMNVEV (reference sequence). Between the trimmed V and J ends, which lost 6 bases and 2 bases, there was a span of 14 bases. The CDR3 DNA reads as TGTGCCAGCAGCCCCAGTTTCCCTTGCAATCAGCCCCAGCATTTT. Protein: CASSPSFPCNQPQHF.

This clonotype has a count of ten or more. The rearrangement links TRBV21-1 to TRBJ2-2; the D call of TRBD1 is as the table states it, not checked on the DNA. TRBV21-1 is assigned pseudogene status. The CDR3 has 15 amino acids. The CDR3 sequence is CASSPRGLNTGELFF. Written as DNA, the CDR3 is TGTGCCAGCAGTCCCAGGGGTTTGAACACCGGGGAGCTGTTTTTT.

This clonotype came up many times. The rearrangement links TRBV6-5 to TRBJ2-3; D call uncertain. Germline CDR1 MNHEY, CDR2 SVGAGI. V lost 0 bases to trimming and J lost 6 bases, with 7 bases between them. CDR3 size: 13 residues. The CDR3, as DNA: TGTGCCAGCAGTTACTCCTTAAGGGATACGCAGTATTTT. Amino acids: CASSYSLRDTQYF.

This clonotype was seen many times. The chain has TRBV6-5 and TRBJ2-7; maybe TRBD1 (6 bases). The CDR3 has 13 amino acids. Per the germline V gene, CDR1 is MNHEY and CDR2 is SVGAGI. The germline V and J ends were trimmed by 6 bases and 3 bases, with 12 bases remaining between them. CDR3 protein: CASSHRDNYEQYF. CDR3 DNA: TGTGCCAGCAGCCACCGGGACAACTACGAGCAGTACTTC.

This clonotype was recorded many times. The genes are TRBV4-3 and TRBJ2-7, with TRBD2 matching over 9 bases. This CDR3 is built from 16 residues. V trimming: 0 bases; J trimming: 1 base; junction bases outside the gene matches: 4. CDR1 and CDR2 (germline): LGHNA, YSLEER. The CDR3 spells CASSQEFSGGSYEQYF. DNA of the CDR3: TGCGCCAGCAGCCAAGAATTTAGCGGGGGTTCCTACGAGCAGTACTTC.

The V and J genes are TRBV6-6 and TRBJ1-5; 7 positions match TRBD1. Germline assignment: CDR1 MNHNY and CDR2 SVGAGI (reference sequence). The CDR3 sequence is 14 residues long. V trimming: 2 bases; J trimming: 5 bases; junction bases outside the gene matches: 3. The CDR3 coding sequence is TGTGCCAGCAGTTACCGAACAGGGGATCAGCCCCAGCATTTT. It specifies CASSYRTGDQPQHF.

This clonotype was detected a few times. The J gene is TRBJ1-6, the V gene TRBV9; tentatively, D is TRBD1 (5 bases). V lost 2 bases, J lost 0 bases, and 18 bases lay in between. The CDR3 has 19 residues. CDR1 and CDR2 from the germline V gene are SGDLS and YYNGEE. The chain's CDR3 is CASSVEDGDGSSYNSPLHF. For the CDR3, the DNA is TGTGCCAGCAGCGTCGAGGATGGGGACGGGAGCTCCTATAATTCACCCCTCCACTTT.

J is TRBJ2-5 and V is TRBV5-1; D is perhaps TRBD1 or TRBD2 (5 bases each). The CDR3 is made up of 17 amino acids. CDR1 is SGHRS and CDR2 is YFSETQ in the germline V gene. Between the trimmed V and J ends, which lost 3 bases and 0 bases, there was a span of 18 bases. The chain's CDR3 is CASSYSPGQLDQETQYF. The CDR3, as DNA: TGCGCCAGCAGCTATTCACCGGGGCAACTGGACCAAGAGACCCAGTACTTC.

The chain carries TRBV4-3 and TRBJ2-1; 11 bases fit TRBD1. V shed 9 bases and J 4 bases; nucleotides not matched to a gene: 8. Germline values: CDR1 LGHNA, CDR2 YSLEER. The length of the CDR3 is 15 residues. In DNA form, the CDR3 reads TGCGCCAGTAAAGCGGGGACAGGGGGATACAATGAGCAGTTCTTC. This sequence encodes CASKAGTGGYNEQFF.

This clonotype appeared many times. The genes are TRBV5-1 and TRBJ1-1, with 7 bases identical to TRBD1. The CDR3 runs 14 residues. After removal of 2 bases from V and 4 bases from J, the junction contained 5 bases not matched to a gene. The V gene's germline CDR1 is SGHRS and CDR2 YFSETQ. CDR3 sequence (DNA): TGCGCCAGCAGCTTCAGGACAGGAGGCACTGAAGCTTTCTTT. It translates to CASSFRTGGTEAFF.

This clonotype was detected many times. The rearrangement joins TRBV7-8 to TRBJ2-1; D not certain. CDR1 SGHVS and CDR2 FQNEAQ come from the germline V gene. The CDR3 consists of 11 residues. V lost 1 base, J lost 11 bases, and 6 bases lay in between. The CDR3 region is CASSLDSKQFF. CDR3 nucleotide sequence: TGTGCCAGCAGCTTAGACTCAAAGCAGTTCTTC.

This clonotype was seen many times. In nucleotides, the CDR3 is TGTGCCAGCAGTTTTGGGGGGGGTAATGAGCAGTTCTTC. The encoded protein is CASSFGGGNEQFF. The gene calls are TRBV27 and TRBJ2-1; 7 bases are a match to TRBD2. The V gene's germline CDR1 is MNHEY and CDR2 SMNVEV (reference sequence). CDR3 length: 13 amino acids. J lost 7 bases, V lost 3 bases, and 3 bases had no gene match.

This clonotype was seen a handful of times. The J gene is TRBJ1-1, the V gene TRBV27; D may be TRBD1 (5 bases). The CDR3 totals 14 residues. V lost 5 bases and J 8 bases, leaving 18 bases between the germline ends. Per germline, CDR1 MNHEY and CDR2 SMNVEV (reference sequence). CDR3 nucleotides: TGTGCCAGCAGTAATAAGGGGCGGCAGGCCGAAGCTTTCTTT. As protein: CASSNKGRQAEAFF.

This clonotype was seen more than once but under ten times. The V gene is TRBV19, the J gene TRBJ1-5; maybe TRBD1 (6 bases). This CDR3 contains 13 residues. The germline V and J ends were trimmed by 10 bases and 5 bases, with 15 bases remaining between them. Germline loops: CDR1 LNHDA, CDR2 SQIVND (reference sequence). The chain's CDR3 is CATGDRNYQPQHF. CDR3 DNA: TGTGCCACAGGAGACAGGAATTATCAGCCCCAGCATTTT.

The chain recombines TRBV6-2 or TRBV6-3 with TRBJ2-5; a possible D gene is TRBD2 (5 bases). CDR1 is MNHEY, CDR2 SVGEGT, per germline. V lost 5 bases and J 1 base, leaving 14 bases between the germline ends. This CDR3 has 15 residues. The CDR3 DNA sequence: TGTGCCAGCAGTCAGATCAGAGGGATCCAAGAGACCCAGTACTTC. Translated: CASSQIRGIQETQYF.

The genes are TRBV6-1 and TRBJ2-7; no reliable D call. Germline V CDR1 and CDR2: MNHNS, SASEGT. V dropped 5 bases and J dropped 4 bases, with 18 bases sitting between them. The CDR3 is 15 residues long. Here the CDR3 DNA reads TGTGCCAGCAGTCTCGATCCCCGGACGAAATACGAGCAGTACGTC. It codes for CASSLDPRTKYEQYV.

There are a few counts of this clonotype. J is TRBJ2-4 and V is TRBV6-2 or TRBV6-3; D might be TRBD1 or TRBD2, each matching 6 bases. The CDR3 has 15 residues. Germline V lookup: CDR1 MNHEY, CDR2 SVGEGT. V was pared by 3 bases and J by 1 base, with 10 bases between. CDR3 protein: CASSYRGPAKNIQYF. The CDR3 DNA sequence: TGTGCCAGCAGTTATCGGGGGCCGGCCAAAAACATTCAGTACTTC.

The CDR3 DNA reads TGCGCCAGCAGGACCGGGACAGGGGCTGGAAACACCATATATTTT. Translated: CASRTGTGAGNTIYF. The V and J genes are TRBV5-1 and TRBJ1-3; 10 bases line up with TRBD1. The CDR3 has 15 amino acids. The V gene end was trimmed by 5 bases and the J gene end by 2 bases; junction bases not matched to a gene: 4. The V gene's germline CDR1 is SGHRS and CDR2 YFSETQ.

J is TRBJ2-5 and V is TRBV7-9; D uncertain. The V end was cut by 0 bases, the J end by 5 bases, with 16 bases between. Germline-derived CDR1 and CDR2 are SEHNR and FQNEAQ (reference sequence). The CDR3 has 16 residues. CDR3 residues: CASSLARPRLGETQYF. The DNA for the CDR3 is TGTGCCAGCAGCTTAGCCCGCCCCCGATTGGGGGAGACCCAGTACTTC.

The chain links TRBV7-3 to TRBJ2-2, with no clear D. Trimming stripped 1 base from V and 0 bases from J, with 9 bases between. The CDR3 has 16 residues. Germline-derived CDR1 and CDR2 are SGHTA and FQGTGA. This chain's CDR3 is CASSLNGFSNTGELFF. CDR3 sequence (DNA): TGTGCCAGCAGCTTAAACGGCTTTTCGAACACCGGGGAGCTGTTTTTT.

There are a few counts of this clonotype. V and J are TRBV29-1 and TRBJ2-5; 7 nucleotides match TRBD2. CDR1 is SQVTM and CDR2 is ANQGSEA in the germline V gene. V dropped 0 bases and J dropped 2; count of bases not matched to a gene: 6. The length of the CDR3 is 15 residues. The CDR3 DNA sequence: TGCAGCGTTGAAGAGAGCGGGACTATTCAAGAGACCCAGTACTTC. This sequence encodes CSVEESGTIQETQYF.

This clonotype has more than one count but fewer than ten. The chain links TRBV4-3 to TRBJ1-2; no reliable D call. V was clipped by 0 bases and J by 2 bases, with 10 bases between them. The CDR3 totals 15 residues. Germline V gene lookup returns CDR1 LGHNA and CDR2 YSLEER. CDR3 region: CASSQERAVNYGYTF. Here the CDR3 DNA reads TGCGCCAGCAGCCAAGAGCGAGCCGTGAACTATGGCTACACCTTC.

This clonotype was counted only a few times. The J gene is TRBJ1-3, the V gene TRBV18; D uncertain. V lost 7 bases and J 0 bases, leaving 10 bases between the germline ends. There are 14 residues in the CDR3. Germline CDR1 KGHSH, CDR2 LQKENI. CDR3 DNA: TGTGCCAGCTTTAGTTCAGTCTCTGGAAACACCATATATTTT. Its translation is CASFSSVSGNTIYF.

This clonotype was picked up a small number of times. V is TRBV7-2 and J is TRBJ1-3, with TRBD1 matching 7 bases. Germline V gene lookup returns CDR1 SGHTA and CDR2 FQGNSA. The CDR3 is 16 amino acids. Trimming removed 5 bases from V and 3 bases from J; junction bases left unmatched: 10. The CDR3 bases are TGTGCCAGCAGCCCTCGGACAGGAGGGAGTGGAAACACCATATATTTT. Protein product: CASSPRTGGSGNTIYF.